The 19 T cell receptor beta chains in this list originate from one sample, sequenced in a study of OX40 agonist ivuxolimab in advanced cancers. Produced via immunoSEQ multiplex PCR; TCRdb's table is partial and in-frame only. This sample has about 50,000 clones, with about 92% found just once. The sample was CD4+ or CD8+ T cells sorted from blood, taken in a trial of the OX40 agonist ivuxolimab. These receptor sequences come from an adult with an advanced solid tumor such as melanoma, head and neck, liver or kidney cancer.

The gene calls are TRBV28 and TRBJ2-1, with a weak D call TRBD2 (6 bases). This CDR3 spans 14 amino acids. V lost 10 bases, J lost 0 bases, and 13 bases lay in between. Germline V gives CDR1 MDHEN, CDR2 SYDVKM. The CDR3 DNA reads as TGTGCCACCGACGTAGCGGACTCCTACAATGAGCAGTTCTTC. Translation: CATDVADSYNEQFF.

The chain carries TRBV11-2 and TRBJ2-5, with D perhaps matching TRBD1 (6 bases). The CDR3 runs 15 residues. Germline-derived CDR1 and CDR2 are SGHAT and FQNNGV. The V gene lost 5 bases and the J gene lost 5 bases, with 18 bases spanning the gap. The CDR3 is CASSTRQAVGETQYF. The CDR3, as DNA: TGTGCCAGCAGCACGCGACAGGCTGTGGGTGAGACCCAGTACTTC.

This chain links TRBV9 with TRBJ1-2; TRBD1 might be the D (5 bases). The V and J ends lost 3 bases and 2 bases respectively, with 11 bases between them. The CDR3 is 14 amino acids. Germline V gives CDR1 SGDLS, CDR2 YYNGEE. DNA of the CDR3: TGTGCCAGCAGCGAAGGACAATCCAACTATGGCTACACCTTC. It specifies CASSEGQSNYGYTF.

This clone was recorded once. This chain connects TRBV4-1 to TRBJ1-2; 8 nucleotides align to TRBD1. Trimming took 5 bases from V and 4 from J; bases not matched to a gene: 6. From germline, CDR1 is MGHRA and CDR2 YSYEKL. This CDR3 is built from 14 residues. In DNA form, the CDR3 reads TGCGCCAGCAGCGACGACAGGGGCCTCTATGGCTACACCTTC. It translates to CASSDDRGLYGYTF.

This clone came up once. V and J are TRBV11-3 and TRBJ2-1, with TRBD1 matching over 8 bases. Trimming took 5 bases from V and 4 from J; bases not matched to a gene: 7. CDR1 SGHNT and CDR2 YENEEA come from the germline V gene. The CDR3 length is 15 residues. CDR3 sequence (DNA): TGTGCCAGCAGCGTCCAGGGGGCAGGGTACAATGAGCAGTTCTTC. Amino acid sequence: CASSVQGAGYNEQFF.

This rearrangement joins TRBV4-1 to TRBJ2-7; tentative D call: TRBD2 (6 bases). Trimming left V 0 bases short and J 0 bases short, with 9 bases between. The CDR3 extends over 15 amino acids. Germline lookup yields CDR1 MGHRA and CDR2 YSYEKL. The CDR3 DNA is TGCGCCAGCAGCCAAGAGCGGGATGGCTCCTACGAGCAGTACGTC. This gives the protein CASSQERDGSYEQYV.

This clone was detected once. V usage is TRBV19 and J usage is TRBJ2-3; D is ambiguous. Germline-derived CDR1 and CDR2 are LNHDA and SQIVND (reference sequence). V lost 2 bases to trimming and J lost 2 bases, with 5 bases between them. The CDR3 consists of 13 residues. The CDR3 sequence is CASSISLTDTQYF. As DNA, the CDR3 is TGTGCCAGTAGTATAAGCCTCACAGATACGCAGTATTTT.

The rearrangement joins TRBV28 to TRBJ2-7; 7 positions match TRBD2. This CDR3 contains 14 residues. The V and J ends lost 4 bases and 6 bases, in that order; junction bases with no gene match: 9. Germline V gives CDR1 MDHEN, CDR2 SYDVKM. The CDR3 nucleotides are TGTGCCAGCAGTTCCTGGCGGGAGAATATCGAGCAGTACTTC. Translation gives CASSSWRENIEQYF.

V usage is TRBV18 and J usage is TRBJ2-1, with D maybe TRBD2 (5 bases). Trimming took 5 bases from V and 0 from J, leaving 11 bases between them. Germline CDR1 and CDR2: KGHSH and LQKENI. The CDR3 consists of 15 residues. CDR3 nucleotides: TGTGCCAGCTCAAACAGTGGGAGCTCCTACAATGAGCAGTTCTTC. Translating it yields CASSNSGSSYNEQFF.

The chain employs TRBV4-1 and TRBJ1-1, with 7 positions matching TRBD1. CDR1 is MGHRA and CDR2 is YSYEKL in the germline V gene. V lost 3 bases to trimming and J lost 4 bases; unmatched junction nucleotides: 8. The CDR3 covers 15 residues. CDR3: CASSQNAGGSTEAFF. In DNA, the CDR3 is TGCGCCAGCAGCCAGAACGCAGGGGGGTCCACTGAAGCTTTCTTT.

V usage is TRBV29-1 and J usage is TRBJ2-1; D unresolved. Germline assignment: CDR1 SQVTM and CDR2 ANQGSEA. The CDR3 length is 12 residues. V was trimmed by 1 base and J by 4 bases, leaving 5 bases between them. CDR3 sequence reads: CSVEVRYNEQFF. Here the CDR3 DNA reads TGCAGCGTTGAAGTCCGGTACAATGAGCAGTTCTTC.

The chain carries TRBV28 and TRBJ2-7; D is possibly TRBD1 (5 bases). CDR1 is MDHEN and CDR2 is SYDVKM in the germline V gene. The CDR3 sequence is 12 residues long. The V end lost 10 bases, the J end lost 3 bases, and 13 bases lay between the germline ends. The CDR3 protein is CATQDIGYEQYF. In DNA form, the CDR3 reads TGTGCCACCCAGGACATTGGCTACGAGCAGTACTTC.

This sequence joins TRBV28 and TRBJ2-1; TRBD1 matches 9 bases. The CDR3 is 14 residues long. Germline trimming cut 7 bases from V and 9 bases from J; bases unmatched to any gene: 10. From germline, CDR1 is MDHEN and CDR2 SYDVKM. The CDR3 DNA is TGTGCCAGCATCCGGGACAGGGACTCGGCTGAGCAGTTCTTC. This encodes CASIRDRDSAEQFF.

The chain is built from TRBV5-4 and TRBJ1-2; 7 nucleotides align to TRBD1. V shed 3 bases, J shed 8 bases, and the junction held 16 bases outside the gene matches. CDR3 length equals 16 residues. Germline assignment: CDR1 SGHNT and CDR2 YYREEE (reference sequence). CDR3 in amino acids: CASSSPGQHTLGGYTF. CDR3 bases: TGTGCCAGCAGCTCCCCGGGACAGCACACCCTGGGAGGCTACACCTTC.

The chain joins TRBV7-6 to TRBJ2-1; D is perhaps TRBD2 (6 bases). The germline V gene encodes CDR1 SGHVS and CDR2 FNYEAQ. V was clipped by 4 bases and J by 3 bases, with 13 bases between them. CDR3 length: 15 residues. The CDR3 loop reads CASSSRLEVYNEQFF. As DNA, the CDR3 is TGTGCCAGCAGCTCCCGACTAGAAGTCTACAATGAGCAGTTCTTC.

The rearrangement links TRBV5-5 to TRBJ1-1, with D possibly being TRBD1 (5 bases). The CDR3 has 13 amino acids. V was clipped by 0 bases and J by 7 bases, with 10 bases between them. Germline V gives CDR1 SGHKS, CDR2 YYEKEE (reference sequence). The chain's CDR3 is CASSLETGGEAFF. As DNA, the CDR3 is TGTGCCAGCAGCTTGGAAACAGGTGGTGAAGCTTTCTTT.

J is TRBJ2-7 and V is TRBV6-6; D is unclear. Looked up from germline, CDR1 is MNHNY and CDR2 is SVGAGI (reference sequence). The CDR3 totals 14 residues. V was shortened by 5 bases and J by 0 bases, with 11 bases between the two germline ends. CDR3 in DNA: TGTGCCAGCAGTCATGGGGAAAGCTCCTACGAGCAGTACGTC. Its translation: CASSHGESSYEQYV.

The CDR3 spells CASSDTAQETQYF. The CDR3 region has the DNA TGTGCCAGCAGTGACACAGCACAAGAGACCCAGTACTTC. This chain uses TRBV6-1 with TRBJ2-5; no clear D. Trimming removed 3 bases from V and 2 bases from J, with 7 bases in between. The germline V gene encodes CDR1 MNHNS and CDR2 SASEGT. The CDR3 has 13 amino acids.

V gene TRBV5-1 combines with J gene TRBJ1-1; D is possibly TRBD1 (5 bases). Trimming took 0 bases from V and 6 from J, leaving 9 bases between them. Germline CDR1 SGHRS, CDR2 YFSETQ. The CDR3 covers 13 residues. DNA of the CDR3: TGCGCCAGCAGCTTGGGGGGGGTCCCTGAAGCTTTCTTT. Translation gives CASSLGGVPEAFF.